The clone carrying this T cell receptor (beta chain) was observed a few times. Its cognate antigen is unknown. The sample comes from a study of shared clonotypes between healthy human individuals. This CDR3 region has 15 residues. Germline CDR1 is MDHEN and CDR2 is SYDVKM. V was clipped by 10 bases and J by 0 bases, with 19 bases between them. Study-wide points: Sequencing depth was a factor that was expected to affect clonotype sharing among donors. Rarefaction exposed incomplete sorted-subset sequencing despite large depth.

CD45RO-negative, CCR7-selected cells formed the naive CD8 fraction, which excluded terminally differentiated effector memory CD45RA+ cells. How the authors handled the data: From ImmunoSEQ came sequences covering only the junction and carrying no quality scores, so filtering differed. The data were produced by immunoSEQ multiplex PCR, yet TCRdb's version contains in-frame clones alone and is incomplete. Clone size and V and J calls were adopted from that table, with D and trimming inferred from the DNA. Of hundreds of thousands of clones detected, around 96% appear once; the ten largest clones hold around 0.11%.

The sample comprised naive CD8+ T cells sorted from blood. The chain combines TRBV28 with TRBJ2-7; tentatively, D is TRBD1 or TRBD2 (7 bases each). The source of this sequence is a woman in her thirties in good health. CDR3 sequence reads: CATSWGGDSSYEQYF. In DNA, the CDR3 is TGTGCCACTTCCTGGGGGGGGGACAGCTCCTACGAGCAGTACTTC. The whole variable domain, remainder taken from reference TRBV28 and TRBJ2-7, is DVKVTQSSRYLVKRTGEKVFLECVQDMDHENMFWYRQDPGLGLRLIYFSYDVKMKEKGDIPEGYSVSREKKERFSLILESASTNQTSMYLCATSWGGDSSYEQYFGPGTRLTVT.